This TCR beta chain was captured by sequencing in a study of shared clonotypes between healthy human individuals. Broader study findings: It was the non-shared clonotypes that had lower generation probabilities than clonotypes shared by all four donors. Across several donors, naive CD4 shared 5% to 5.5%, naive CD8 under 4%, memory CD4 more than 2%, memory CD8 more than 0.35%.

J lost 3 bases, V lost 3 bases, and 0 bases had no gene match. This CDR3 region has 13 residues. The germline V gene encodes CDR1 LNHDA and CDR2 SQIVND (reference sequence). The protocol was immunoSEQ multiplex PCR, while the TCRdb copy is restricted to in-frame clones and leaves out a portion. This repertoire shows over 950,000 clones, 70% to 80% found once; its top ten account for about 0.89%. A single count supports this clone. Its antigen is not identified. Negatively enriched CD4+ T cells were divided by CD45RA into naive and memory. This sequence joins TRBV19 and TRBJ2-7; TRBD2 matches 9 bases. Sequenced: memory CD4+ T cells from PBMCs. Subset noted: CD45RA-negative fraction. The source is a man younger than 35 in good health. Some clones in this sample may be carry-over from other donors' samples. In DNA form, the CDR3 reads TGTGCCAGTAGTATGCGGGAGGGCTACGAGCAGTACTTC. Translating it yields CASSMREGYEQYF. Based on the CDR3 plus reference TRBV19 and TRBJ2-7, the full variable domain is DGGITQSPKYLFRKEGQNVTLSCEQNLNHDAMYWYRQDPGQGLRLIYYSQIVNDFQKGDIAEGYSVSREKKESFPLTVTSAQKNPTAFYLCASSMREGYEQYFGPGTRLTVT.